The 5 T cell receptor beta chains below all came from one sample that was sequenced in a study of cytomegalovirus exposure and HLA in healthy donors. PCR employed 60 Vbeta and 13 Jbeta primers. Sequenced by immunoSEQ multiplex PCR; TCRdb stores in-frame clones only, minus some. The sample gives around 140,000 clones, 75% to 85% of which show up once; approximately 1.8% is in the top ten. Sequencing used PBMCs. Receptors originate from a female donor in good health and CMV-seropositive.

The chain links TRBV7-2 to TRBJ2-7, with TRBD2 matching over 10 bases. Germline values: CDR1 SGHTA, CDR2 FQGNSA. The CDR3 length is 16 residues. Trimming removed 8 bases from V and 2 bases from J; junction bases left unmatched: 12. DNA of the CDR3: TGTGCCAGCGCCCCGGAATTAAGCGGGAGGGCCTACGAGCAGTACTTC. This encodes CASAPELSGRAYEQYF.

The CDR3 sequence: CASTRQGAYGYTF. The DNA for the CDR3 is TGTGCCAGCACTAGACAGGGGGCCTATGGCTACACCTTC. This chain uses TRBV6-1 with TRBJ1-2; 10 nucleotides agree with TRBD1. Germline CDR1 MNHNS, CDR2 SASEGT. J gave up 4 bases and V 7 bases, and 3 bases lay outside the gene matches. The CDR3 contains 13 residues.

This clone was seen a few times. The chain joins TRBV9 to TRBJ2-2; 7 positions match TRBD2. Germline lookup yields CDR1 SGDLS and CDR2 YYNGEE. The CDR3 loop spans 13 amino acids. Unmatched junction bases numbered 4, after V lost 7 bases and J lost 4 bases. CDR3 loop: CASGRGFTGELFF. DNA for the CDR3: TGTGCCAGCGGGAGGGGTTTCACCGGGGAGCTGTTTTTT.

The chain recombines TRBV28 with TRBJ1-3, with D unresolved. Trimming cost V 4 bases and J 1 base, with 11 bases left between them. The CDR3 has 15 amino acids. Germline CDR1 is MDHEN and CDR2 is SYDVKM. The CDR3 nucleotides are TGTGCCAGCAGTTCCTATCCGGGTTCTGGAAACACCATATATTTT. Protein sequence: CASSSYPGSGNTIYF.

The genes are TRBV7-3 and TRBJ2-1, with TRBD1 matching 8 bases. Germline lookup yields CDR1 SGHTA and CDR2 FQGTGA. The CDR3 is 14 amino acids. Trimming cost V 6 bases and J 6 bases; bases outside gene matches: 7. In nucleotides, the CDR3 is TGTGCCAGCAGTCCCGGGACAGGCAGCAATGAGCAGTTCTTC. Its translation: CASSPGTGSNEQFF. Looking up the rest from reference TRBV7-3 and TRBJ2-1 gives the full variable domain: GAGVSQTPSNKVTEKGKYVELRCDPISGHTALYWYRQSLGQGPEFLIYFQGTGAADDSGLPNDRFFAVRPEGSVSTLKIQRTERGDSAVYLCASSPGTGSNEQFFGPGTRLTVL.